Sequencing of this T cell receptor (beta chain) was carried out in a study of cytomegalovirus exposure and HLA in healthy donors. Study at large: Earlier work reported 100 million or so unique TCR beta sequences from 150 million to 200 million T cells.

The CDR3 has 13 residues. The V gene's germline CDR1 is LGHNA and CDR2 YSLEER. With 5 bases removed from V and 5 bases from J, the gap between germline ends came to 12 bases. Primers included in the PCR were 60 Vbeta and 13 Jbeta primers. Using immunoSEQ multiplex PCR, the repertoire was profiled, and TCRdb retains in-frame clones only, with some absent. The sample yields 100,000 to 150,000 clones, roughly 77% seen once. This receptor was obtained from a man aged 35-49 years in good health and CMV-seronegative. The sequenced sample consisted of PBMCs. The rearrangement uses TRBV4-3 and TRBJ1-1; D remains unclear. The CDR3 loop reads CASSSRRRTEAFF. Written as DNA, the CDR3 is TGCGCCAGCAGCTCCCGCCGGAGAACTGAAGCTTTCTTT.